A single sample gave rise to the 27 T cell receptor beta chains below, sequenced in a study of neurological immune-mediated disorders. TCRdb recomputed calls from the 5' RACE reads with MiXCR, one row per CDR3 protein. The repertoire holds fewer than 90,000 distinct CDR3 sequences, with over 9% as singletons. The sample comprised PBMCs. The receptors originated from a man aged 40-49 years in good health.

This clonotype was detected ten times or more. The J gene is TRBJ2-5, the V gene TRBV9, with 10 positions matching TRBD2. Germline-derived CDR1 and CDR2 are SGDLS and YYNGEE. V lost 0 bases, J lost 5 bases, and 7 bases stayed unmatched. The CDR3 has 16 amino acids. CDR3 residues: CASSVVKAGGPETQYF. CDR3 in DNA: TGTGCCAGCAGCGTAGTGAAAGCGGGGGGGCCGGAGACCCAGTACTTC.

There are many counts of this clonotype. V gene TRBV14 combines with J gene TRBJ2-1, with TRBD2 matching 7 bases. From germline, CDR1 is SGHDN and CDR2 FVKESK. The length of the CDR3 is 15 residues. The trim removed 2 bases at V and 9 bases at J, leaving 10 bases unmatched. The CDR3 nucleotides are TGTGCCAGCAGCCAAATAGAGGGAGGGCATAGTGAGCAGTTCTTC. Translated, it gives CASSQIEGGHSEQFF.

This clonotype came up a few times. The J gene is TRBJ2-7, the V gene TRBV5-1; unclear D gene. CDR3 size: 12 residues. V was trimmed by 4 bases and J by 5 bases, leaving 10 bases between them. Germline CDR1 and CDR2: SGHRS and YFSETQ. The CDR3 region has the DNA TGCGCCAGCAGCCCCCGAAAGGACGAGCAGTACTTC. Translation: CASSPRKDEQYF.

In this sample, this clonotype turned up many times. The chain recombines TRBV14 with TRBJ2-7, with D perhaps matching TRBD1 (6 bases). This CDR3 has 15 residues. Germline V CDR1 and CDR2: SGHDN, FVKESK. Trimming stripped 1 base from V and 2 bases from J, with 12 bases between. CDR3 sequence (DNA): TGTGCCAGCAGCCAAGGCCGGACAGCCCCCTACGAGCAGTACTTC. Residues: CASSQGRTAPYEQYF. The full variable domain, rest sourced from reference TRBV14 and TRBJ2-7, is EAGVTQFPSHSVIEKGQTVTLRCDPISGHDNLYWYRRVMGKEIKFLLHFVKESKQDESGMPNNRFLAERTGGTYSTLKVQPAELEDSGVYFCASSQGRTAPYEQYFGPGTRLTVT.

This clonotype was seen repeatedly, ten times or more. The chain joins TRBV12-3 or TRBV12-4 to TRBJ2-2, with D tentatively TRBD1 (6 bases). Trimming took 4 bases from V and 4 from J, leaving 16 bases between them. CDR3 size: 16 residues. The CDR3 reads CASSSGTPRGTGELFF. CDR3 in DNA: TGTGCCAGCAGTTCCGGGACACCTCGGGGCACCGGGGAGCTGTTTTTT.

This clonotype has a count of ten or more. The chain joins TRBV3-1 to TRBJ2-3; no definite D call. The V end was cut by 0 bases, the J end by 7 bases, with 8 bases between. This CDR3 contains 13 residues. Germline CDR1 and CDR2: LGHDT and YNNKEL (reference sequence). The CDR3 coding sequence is TGTGCCAGCAGCCAAGAGGGGATACATACGCAGTATTTT. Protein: CASSQEGIHTQYF.

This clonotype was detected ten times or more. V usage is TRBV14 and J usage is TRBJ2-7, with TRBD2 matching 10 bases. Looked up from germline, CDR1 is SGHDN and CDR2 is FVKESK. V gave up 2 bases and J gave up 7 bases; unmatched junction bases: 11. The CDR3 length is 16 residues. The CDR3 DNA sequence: TGTGCCAGCAGCCAAAGGGTCTCAAGCGGGAGGGAAGAGCAGTACTTC. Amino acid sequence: CASSQRVSSGREEQYF. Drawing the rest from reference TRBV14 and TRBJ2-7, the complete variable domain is EAGVTQFPSHSVIEKGQTVTLRCDPISGHDNLYWYRRVMGKEIKFLLHFVKESKQDESGMPNNRFLAERTGGTYSTLKVQPAELEDSGVYFCASSQRVSSGREEQYFGPGTRLTVT.

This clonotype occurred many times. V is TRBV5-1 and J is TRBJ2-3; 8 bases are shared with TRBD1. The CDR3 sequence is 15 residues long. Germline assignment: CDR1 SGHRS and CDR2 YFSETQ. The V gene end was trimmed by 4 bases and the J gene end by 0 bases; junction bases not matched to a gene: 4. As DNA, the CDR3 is TGCGCCAGCAGCGCGTGGACAGGGAGCACAGATACGCAGTATTTT. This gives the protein CASSAWTGSTDTQYF.

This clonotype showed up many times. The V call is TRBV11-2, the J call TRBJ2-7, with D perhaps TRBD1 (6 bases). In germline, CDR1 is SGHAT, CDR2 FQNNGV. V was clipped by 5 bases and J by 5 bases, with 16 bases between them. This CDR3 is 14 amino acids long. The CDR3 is CASSQGNNPHEQYF. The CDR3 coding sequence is TGTGCCAGCAGCCAGGGGAACAATCCCCACGAGCAGTACTTC. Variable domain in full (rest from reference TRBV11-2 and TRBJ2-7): EAGVAQSPRYKIIEKRQSVAFWCNPISGHATLYWYQQILGQGPKLLIQFQNNGVVDDSQLPKDRFSAERLKGVDSTLKIQPAKLEDSAVYLCASSQGNNPHEQYFGPGTRLTVT.

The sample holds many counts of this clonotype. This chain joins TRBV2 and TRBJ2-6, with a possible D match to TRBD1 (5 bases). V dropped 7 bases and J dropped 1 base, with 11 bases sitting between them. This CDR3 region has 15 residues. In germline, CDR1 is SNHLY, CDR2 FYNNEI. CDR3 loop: CASTDSSSGANVLTF. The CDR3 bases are TGTGCCAGCACCGACAGCTCATCTGGGGCCAACGTCCTGACTTTC.

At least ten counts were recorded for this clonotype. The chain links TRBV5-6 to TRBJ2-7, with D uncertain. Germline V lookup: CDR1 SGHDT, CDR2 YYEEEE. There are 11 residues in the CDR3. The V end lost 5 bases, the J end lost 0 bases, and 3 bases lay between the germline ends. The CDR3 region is CASSYSYEQYF. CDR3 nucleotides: TGTGCCAGCAGTTACTCCTACGAGCAGTACTTC.

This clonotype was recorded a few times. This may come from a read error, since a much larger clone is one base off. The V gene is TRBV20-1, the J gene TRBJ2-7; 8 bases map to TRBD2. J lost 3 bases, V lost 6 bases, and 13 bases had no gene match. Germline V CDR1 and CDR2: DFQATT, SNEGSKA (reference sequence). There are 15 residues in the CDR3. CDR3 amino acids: CSAEGREGKYYEQYF. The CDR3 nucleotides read TGCAGTGCCGAAGGACGGGAGGGGAAATACTACGAGCAGTACTTC.

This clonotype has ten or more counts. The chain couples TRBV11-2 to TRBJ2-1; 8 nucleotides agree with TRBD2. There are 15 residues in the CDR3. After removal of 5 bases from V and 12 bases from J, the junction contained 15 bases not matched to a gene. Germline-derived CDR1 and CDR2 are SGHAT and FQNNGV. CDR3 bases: TGTGCCAGCAGCCCCAATCATCGGACTAGCTTGGGGCAGTTCTTC. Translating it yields CASSPNHRTSLGQFF.

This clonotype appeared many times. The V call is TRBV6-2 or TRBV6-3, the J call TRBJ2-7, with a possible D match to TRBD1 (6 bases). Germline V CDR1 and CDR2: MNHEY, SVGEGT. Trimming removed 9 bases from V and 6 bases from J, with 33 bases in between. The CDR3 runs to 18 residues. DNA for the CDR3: TGTGCCAGTGACTGGGACGGCGGGCGAAGGACAGTCGTGGGCGAGCAGTACTTC. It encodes CASDWDGGRRTVVGEQYF.

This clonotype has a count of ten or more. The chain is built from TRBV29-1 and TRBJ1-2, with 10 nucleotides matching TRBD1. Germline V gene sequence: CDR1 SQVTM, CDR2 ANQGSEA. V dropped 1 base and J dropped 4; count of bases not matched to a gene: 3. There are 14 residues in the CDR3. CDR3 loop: CSVEVGTGAYGYTF. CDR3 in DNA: TGCAGCGTTGAAGTTGGGACAGGGGCCTATGGCTACACCTTC.

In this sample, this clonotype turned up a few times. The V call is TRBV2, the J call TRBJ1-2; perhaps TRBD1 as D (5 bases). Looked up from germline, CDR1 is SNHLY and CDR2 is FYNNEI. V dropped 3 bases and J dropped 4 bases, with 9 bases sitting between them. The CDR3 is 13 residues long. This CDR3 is CASSDDSPYGYTF. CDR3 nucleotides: TGTGCCAGCAGTGACGACAGCCCCTATGGCTACACCTTC.

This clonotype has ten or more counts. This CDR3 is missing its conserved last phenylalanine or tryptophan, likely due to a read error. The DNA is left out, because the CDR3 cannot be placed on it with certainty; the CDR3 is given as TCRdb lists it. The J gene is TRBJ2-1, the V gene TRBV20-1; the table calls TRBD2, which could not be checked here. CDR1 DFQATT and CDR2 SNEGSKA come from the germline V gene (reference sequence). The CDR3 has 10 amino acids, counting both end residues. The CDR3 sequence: CSAILAGGHL.

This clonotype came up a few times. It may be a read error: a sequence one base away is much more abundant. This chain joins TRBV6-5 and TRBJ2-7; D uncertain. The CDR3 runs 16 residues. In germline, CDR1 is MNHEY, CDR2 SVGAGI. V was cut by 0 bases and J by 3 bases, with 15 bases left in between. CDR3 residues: CASSYSVGSWNYEQYF. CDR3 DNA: TGTGCCAGCAGTTACTCTGTGGGTTCCTGGAACTACGAGCAGTACTTC.

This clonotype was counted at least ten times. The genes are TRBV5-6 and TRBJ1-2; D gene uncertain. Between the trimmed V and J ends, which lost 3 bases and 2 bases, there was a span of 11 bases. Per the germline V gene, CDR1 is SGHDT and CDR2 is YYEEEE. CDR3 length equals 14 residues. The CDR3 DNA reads TGTGCCAGCAGCTACCACGGCCCCAACTATGGCTACACCTTC. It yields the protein CASSYHGPNYGYTF.

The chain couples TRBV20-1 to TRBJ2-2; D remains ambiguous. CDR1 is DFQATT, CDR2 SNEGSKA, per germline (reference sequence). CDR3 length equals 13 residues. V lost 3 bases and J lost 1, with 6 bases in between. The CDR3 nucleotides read TGCAGTGCTAGTGCCCTGAACACCGGGGAGCTGTTTTTT. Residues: CSASALNTGELFF.

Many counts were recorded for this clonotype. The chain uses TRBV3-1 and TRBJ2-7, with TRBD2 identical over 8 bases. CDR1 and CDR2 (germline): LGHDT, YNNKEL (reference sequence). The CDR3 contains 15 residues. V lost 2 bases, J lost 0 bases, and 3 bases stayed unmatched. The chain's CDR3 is CASSQTGTSSYEQYF. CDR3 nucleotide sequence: TGTGCCAGCAGCCAAACCGGGACTAGCTCCTACGAGCAGTACTTC.

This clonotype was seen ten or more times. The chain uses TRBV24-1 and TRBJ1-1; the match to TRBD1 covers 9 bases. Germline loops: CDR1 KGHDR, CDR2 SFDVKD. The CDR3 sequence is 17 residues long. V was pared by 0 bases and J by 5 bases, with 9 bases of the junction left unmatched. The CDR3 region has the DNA TGTGCCACCAGTGATTTGGACAGGGGGTTTCGGAGGACTGAAGCTTTCTTT. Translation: CATSDLDRGFRRTEAFF.

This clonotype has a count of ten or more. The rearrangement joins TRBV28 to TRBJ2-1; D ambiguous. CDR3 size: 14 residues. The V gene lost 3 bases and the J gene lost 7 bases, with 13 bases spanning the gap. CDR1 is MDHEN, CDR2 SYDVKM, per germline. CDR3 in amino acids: CASSFRANPNEQFF. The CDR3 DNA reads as TGTGCCAGCAGTTTCCGAGCGAATCCGAATGAGCAGTTCTTC.

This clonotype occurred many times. The CDR3 protein is CAIRAPARDPNSKNIQYF. The CDR3 DNA follows: TGTGCCATCAGGGCCCCCGCTAGGGACCCAAACTCCAAAAACATTCAGTACTTC. V gene TRBV10-3 combines with J gene TRBJ2-4; D might be TRBD1 or TRBD2, each matching 5 bases. Germline V gene sequence: CDR1 ENHRY, CDR2 SYGVKD. Trimming removed 6 bases from V and 2 bases from J, with 23 bases in between. The CDR3 contains 18 residues.

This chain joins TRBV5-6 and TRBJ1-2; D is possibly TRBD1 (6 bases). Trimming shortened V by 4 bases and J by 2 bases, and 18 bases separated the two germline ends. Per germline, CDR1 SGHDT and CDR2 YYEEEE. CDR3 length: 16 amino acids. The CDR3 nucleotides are TGTGCCAGCAGCGTTCTATACAGGGCGGTGAACTATGGCTACACCTTC. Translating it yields CASSVLYRAVNYGYTF.

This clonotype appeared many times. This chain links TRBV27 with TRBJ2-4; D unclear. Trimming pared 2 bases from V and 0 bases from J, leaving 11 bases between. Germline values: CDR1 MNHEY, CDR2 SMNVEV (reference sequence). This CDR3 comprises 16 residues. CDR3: CASSLGASLAKNIQYF. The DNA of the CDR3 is TGTGCCAGCAGTTTAGGAGCATCCCTAGCCAAAAACATTCAGTACTTC.

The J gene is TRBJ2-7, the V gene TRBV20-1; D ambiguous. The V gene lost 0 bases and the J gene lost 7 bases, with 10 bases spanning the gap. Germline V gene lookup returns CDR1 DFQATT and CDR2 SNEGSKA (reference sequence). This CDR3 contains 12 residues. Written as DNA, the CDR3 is TGCAGTGCTAGAGAGCCGTCCCGGGAGCAGTACTTC. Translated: CSAREPSREQYF.